The sequence of this T cell receptor (beta chain) was determined in a study of blood T cells in healthy people across ages. A second PCR, run for 7 to 11 cycles, used a sample-barcoded 5' primer plus a J-beta primer mix. TCRdb independently ran MiXCR on the 5' RACE reads; one entry per CDR3 protein. Of some 1.5 million distinct CDR3 sequences listed, 35% to 45% were seen once; the top ten hold less than 5%. From germline, CDR1 is SNHLY and CDR2 FYNNEI. CDR3 length: 14 residues. After removal of 10 bases from V and 7 bases from J, the junction contained 15 bases not matched to a gene. Caucasian, healthy and from Russia, the donors were aged between 6 and 90. This clonotype was observed a handful of times.

The sample was blood. This receptor was obtained from a woman aged 18-29 years in good health. This chain connects TRBV2 to TRBJ1-1, with 7 bases identical to TRBD1. In DNA, the CDR3 is TGTGCCATAGGGGGGACAGCCGCTCGGGGTGAAGCTTTCTTT. Translated, it gives CAIGGTAARGEAFF.